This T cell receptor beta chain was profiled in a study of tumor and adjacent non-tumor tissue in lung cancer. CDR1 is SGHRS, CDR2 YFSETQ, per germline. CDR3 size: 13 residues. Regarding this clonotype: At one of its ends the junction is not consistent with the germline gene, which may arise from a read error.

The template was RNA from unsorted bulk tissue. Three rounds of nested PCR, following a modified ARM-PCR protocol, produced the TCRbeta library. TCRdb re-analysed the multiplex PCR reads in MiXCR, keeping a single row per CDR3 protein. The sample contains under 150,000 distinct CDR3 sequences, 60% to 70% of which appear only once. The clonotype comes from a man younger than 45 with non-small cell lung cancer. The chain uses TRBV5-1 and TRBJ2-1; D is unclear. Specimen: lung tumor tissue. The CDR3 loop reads CASSPSTYNEHFF. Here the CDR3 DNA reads TGCGCCAGCAGCCCCTCTACTTACAATGAGCATTTCTTT.